Ten or more counts support the clone carrying this TCR beta chain. The data were taken from a study of CD8 T cells in ankylosing spondylitis. V dropped 3 bases and J dropped 5 bases, with 13 bases sitting between them. The CDR3 spans 14 residues. TCRdb passed the 5' RACE reads through MiXCR, listing each CDR3 protein once. The table includes around 53,000 distinct CDR3 sequences, roughly 7.3% detected once. The sample consisted of blood, either unsorted or a sorted T cell fraction (not recorded which). The chain joins TRBV12-3 or TRBV12-4 to TRBJ1-2; D uncertain. The receptor was derived from a female donor with ankylosing spondylitis or in good health (not recorded which). CDR3 sequence reads: CASSFRAPLYGYTF. Here the CDR3 DNA reads TGTGCCAGCAGTTTTAGGGCACCCCTTTATGGCTACACCTTC.